The next 26 T cell receptor beta chains were all read from a single sample in a study of a mutant IDH1 vaccine in newly diagnosed glioma. Repertoires were generated with immunoSEQ multiplex PCR, while TCRdb's copy carries only in-frame clones and drops some. The sample includes 120,000 or so clones, around four fifths seen only once; the top ten take 5.5%. The time point: week 11, during vaccination. A single vaccine dose contained 300 ug of mutant IDH1 20-mer peptide, and topical imiquimod was used with it. Their antigens are not known. This specimen consisted of PBMCs, obtained from a glioma patient whose treatment included an IDH1 peptide vaccine. All receptors come from a man in his forties with glioma.

The chain is built from TRBV5-1 and TRBJ1-2; no clear D. The V gene lost 2 bases and the J gene lost 7 bases, with 9 bases spanning the gap. The V gene's germline CDR1 is SGHRS and CDR2 YFSETQ. This CDR3 is built from 12 residues. CDR3 in DNA: TGCGCCAGCAGCTTTGAGGGTGGTGGCTACACCTTC. It encodes CASSFEGGGYTF.

The gene calls are TRBV6-5 and TRBJ2-1, with D unresolved. This CDR3 comprises 13 residues. The V gene's germline CDR1 is MNHEY and CDR2 SVGAGI. V was cut by 5 bases and J by 9 bases, with 14 bases left in between. CDR3 protein: CASSLRPVGEQFF. The DNA of the CDR3 is TGTGCCAGCAGTCTCAGACCCGTGGGTGAGCAGTTCTTC.

The chain recombines TRBV30 with TRBJ1-1, with D unclear. CDR1 is GTSNPN, CDR2 SVGIG, per germline (reference sequence). Deletions cut 8 bases from V and 1 base from J, with 8 bases between. The CDR3 runs 11 residues. The CDR3 DNA is TGTGCCCTGGGTGAGAACACTGAAGCTTTCTTT. This sequence encodes CALGENTEAFF.

This chain uses TRBV27 with TRBJ2-3, with 9 bases identical to TRBD2. The V gene end was trimmed by 7 bases and the J gene end by 0 bases; junction bases not matched to a gene: 5. Per germline, CDR1 MNHEY and CDR2 SMNVEV (reference sequence). The CDR3 is 15 residues long. The CDR3 here is CASKLRGGSTDTQYF. CDR3 nucleotide sequence: TGTGCCAGCAAATTGCGGGGGGGCAGCACAGATACGCAGTATTTT.

The genes are TRBV19 and TRBJ1-1, with D uncertain. Trimming took 7 bases from V and 2 from J, leaving 14 bases between them. This CDR3 has 14 residues. Per the germline V gene, CDR1 is LNHDA and CDR2 is SQIVND (reference sequence). The CDR3 sequence is CASTRGSYNTEAFF. The CDR3 coding sequence is TGTGCCAGTACTCGAGGCAGTTACAACACTGAAGCTTTCTTT.

This chain joins TRBV21-1 and TRBJ2-1. TRBV21-1 is reported as a pseudogene. There are 14 residues in the CDR3. The CDR3 is CASSKGKFYNEQFF. The CDR3 coding sequence is TGTGCCAGCAGCAAAGGTAAGTTTTACAATGAGCAGTTCTTC.

In this sample, this clone is medium-sized. The V gene is TRBV4-1, the J gene TRBJ2-3; 7 bases are shared with TRBD1. The V gene's germline CDR1 is MGHRA and CDR2 YSYEKL. V lost 3 bases to trimming and J lost 5 bases; unmatched junction nucleotides: 5. The CDR3 runs 14 residues. CDR3 region: CASSHTGAGDTQYF. CDR3 nucleotide sequence: TGCGCCAGCAGCCATACAGGGGCGGGAGATACGCAGTATTTT.

This chain links TRBV2 with TRBJ2-7; 8 bases are shared with TRBD1. Trimming took 8 bases from V and 4 from J; bases not matched to a gene: 10. The germline CDR1 and CDR2 sequences are SNHLY and FYNNEI. CDR3 length: 14 amino acids. The chain's CDR3 is CASGIDRGPYEQYF. The CDR3 nucleotides are TGTGCCAGCGGTATAGACAGGGGCCCATACGAGCAGTACTTC. Variable domain in full (rest from reference TRBV2 and TRBJ2-7): EPEVTQTPSHQVTQMGQEVILRCVPISNHLYFYWYRQILGQKVEFLVSFYNNEISEKSEIFDDQFSVERPDGSNFTLKIRSTKLEDSAMYFCASGIDRGPYEQYFGPGTRLTVT.

CDR3 in amino acids: CATKVPNTEAFF. CDR3 DNA sequence: TGTGCCACAAAAGTCCCAAACACTGAAGCTTTCTTT. J is TRBJ1-1 and V is TRBV15, with no clear D. Germline CDR1 is LNHNV and CDR2 is YYDKDF (reference sequence). V was cut by 9 bases and J by 2 bases, with 10 bases left in between. This CDR3 comprises 12 residues.

The J gene is TRBJ1-6, the V gene TRBV4-3; 7 nucleotides agree with TRBD1. This CDR3 has 18 residues. Trimming cost V 4 bases and J 0 bases; bases outside gene matches: 9. Germline lookup yields CDR1 LGHNA and CDR2 YSLEER. The CDR3 DNA sequence: TGCGCCAGCAGCCGCACCGGGACAGCAAGCTCCTATAATTCACCCCTCCACTTT. Its translation: CASSRTGTASSYNSPLHF.

The chain couples TRBV5-1 to TRBJ2-7, with 9 bases fitting TRBD1. V was clipped by 3 bases and J by 7 bases; unmatched bases: 8. The CDR3 covers 14 residues. Germline V gene sequence: CDR1 SGHRS, CDR2 YFSETQ. CDR3 protein: CASSSGQGLEEQYF. The CDR3 DNA reads TGCGCCAGCAGCTCGGGACAGGGATTGGAAGAGCAGTACTTC.

The V gene is TRBV6-5, the J gene TRBJ2-6; TRBD1 is a possible D gene (6 bases). There are 16 residues in the CDR3. Trimming took off 0 bases at V and 7 bases at J, with 13 bases between the two ends. Germline V gives CDR1 MNHEY, CDR2 SVGAGI. CDR3 nucleotide sequence: TGTGCCAGCAGTTACTCGATCAGGGGTGTAGCCAACGTCCTGACTTTC. As protein: CASSYSIRGVANVLTF.

V and J are TRBV27 and TRBJ2-3; D not resolved. V was cut by 7 bases and J by 5 bases, with 19 bases left in between. Germline V CDR1 and CDR2: MNHEY, SMNVEV (reference sequence). The CDR3 runs 15 residues. The CDR3 spells CASTPAVYLLDTQYF. The DNA for the CDR3 is TGTGCCAGCACCCCGGCGGTCTACCTATTAGATACGCAGTATTTT.

This clone was detected once. Other nucleotide sequences from this sample produce the same CDR3. The chain uses TRBV6-4 and TRBJ2-1; 7 nucleotides match TRBD2. CDR3 size: 14 residues. V was pared by 3 bases and J by 2 bases, with 1 base of the junction left unmatched. The V gene's germline CDR1 is MRHNA and CDR2 SNTAGT. Here the CDR3 reads CASSEAGAYNEQFF. For the CDR3, the DNA is TGTGCCAGCAGTGAGGCGGGAGCCTACAATGAGCAGTTCTTC.

The chain couples TRBV19 to TRBJ2-2; 12 nucleotides align to TRBD2. J was trimmed by 5 bases and V by 3 bases; bases with no gene match: 1. Germline V gene lookup returns CDR1 LNHDA and CDR2 SQIVND (reference sequence). CDR3 length: 15 residues. CDR3 sequence (DNA): TGTGCCAGTAGTATGACTAGCGGGAGTACCGGGGAGCTGTTTTTT. As protein: CASSMTSGSTGELFF. The full variable domain, with the rest looked up from reference TRBV19 and TRBJ2-2, is DGGITQSPKYLFRKEGQNVTLSCEQNLNHDAMYWYRQDPGQGLRLIYYSQIVNDFQKGDIAEGYSVSREKKESFPLTVTSAQKNPTAFYLCASSMTSGSTGELFFGEGSRLTVL.

Here the CDR3 reads CAWIRAGANTGELFF. DNA for the CDR3: TGTGCCTGGATTCGGGCAGGGGCGAACACCGGGGAGCTGTTTTTT. This rearrangement joins TRBV30 to TRBJ2-2; D perhaps matches TRBD1 (6 bases). Per germline, CDR1 GTSNPN and CDR2 SVGIG (reference sequence). With 4 bases removed from V and 0 bases from J, the gap between germline ends came to 12 bases. This CDR3 is 15 amino acids long.

J is TRBJ1-5 and V is TRBV7-9, with TRBD1 as a possible D gene (6 bases). CDR1 and CDR2 (germline): SEHNR, FQNEAQ (reference sequence). The V end lost 4 bases, the J end lost 0 bases, and 10 bases lay between the germline ends. The CDR3 length is 15 residues. CDR3 amino acids: CASSSDRFSNQPQHF. The CDR3 DNA sequence: TGTGCCAGCAGCTCCGACAGGTTTAGCAATCAGCCCCAGCATTTT.

This chain joins TRBV2 and TRBJ2-2; D is unclear. There are 13 residues in the CDR3. Looked up from germline, CDR1 is SNHLY and CDR2 is FYNNEI. V was cut by 4 bases and J by 1 base, with 4 bases left in between. The CDR3 reads CASSAMNTGELFF. In DNA, the CDR3 is TGTGCCAGCAGTGCTATGAACACCGGGGAGCTGTTTTTT.

The table lists this clone with a count of one. Other DNA sequences of this sample code for an identical CDR3. The chain joins TRBV5-1 to TRBJ2-5; D uncertain. CDR3 length: 12 amino acids. Germline V lookup: CDR1 SGHRS, CDR2 YFSETQ. Trimming took 0 bases from V and 5 from J, leaving 5 bases between them. The CDR3: CASSLAGETQYF. The CDR3 coding sequence is TGCGCCAGCAGCTTGGCCGGGGAGACCCAGTACTTC.

The chain uses TRBV19 and TRBJ2-1; tentatively, D is TRBD2 (6 bases). There are 17 residues in the CDR3. V lost 3 bases to trimming and J lost 1 base, with 16 bases between them. Germline CDR1 is LNHDA and CDR2 is SQIVND (reference sequence). CDR3 residues: CASSMGRGSGSYNEQFF. Written as DNA, the CDR3 is TGTGCCAGTAGTATGGGCCGGGGGTCTGGGTCCTACAATGAGCAGTTCTTC.

The chain links TRBV5-6 to TRBJ1-2, with D uncertain. V lost 0 bases and J 12 bases, leaving 9 bases between the germline ends. Germline V lookup: CDR1 SGHDT, CDR2 YYEEEE. This CDR3 is built from 11 residues. The CDR3 DNA follows: TGTGCCAGCAGCTTGGGTACCGAGCACACCTTC. Its protein is CASSLGTEHTF.

The chain combines TRBV5-5 with TRBJ2-7, with 7 bases lining up with TRBD1. V gave up 4 bases and J gave up 2 bases; unmatched junction bases: 6. The CDR3 runs to 14 residues. The germline V gene encodes CDR1 SGHKS and CDR2 YYEKEE (reference sequence). DNA for the CDR3: TGTGCCAGCAGCCCCGGACAGGTAACCTACGAGCAGTACTTC. Amino acids: CASSPGQVTYEQYF.

V and J are TRBV5-1 and TRBJ1-5, with TRBD1 matching over 7 bases. The length of the CDR3 is 15 residues. After removal of 4 bases from V and 5 bases from J, the junction contained 9 bases not matched to a gene. CDR1 SGHRS and CDR2 YFSETQ come from the germline V gene. The CDR3 DNA reads as TGCGCCAGCAGCCCCTCAGGGGGGGGGCATCAGCCCCAGCATTTT. It translates to CASSPSGGGHQPQHF.

The gene calls are TRBV27 and TRBJ2-3, with a weak D call TRBD1 (5 bases). There are 12 residues in the CDR3. V gave up 3 bases and J gave up 13 bases, with 14 bases separating them. The germline V gene encodes CDR1 MNHEY and CDR2 SMNVEV (reference sequence). In nucleotides, the CDR3 is TGTGCCAGCAGTTTTGCAGGGCGATTGAAGTATTTT. This gives the protein CASSFAGRLKYF.

The V gene is TRBV6-4, the J gene TRBJ2-7; D remains unclear. Germline CDR1 and CDR2: MRHNA and SNTAGT. The CDR3 totals 14 residues. The V end lost 4 bases, the J end lost 2 bases, and 12 bases lay between the germline ends. CDR3 bases: TGTGCCAGCAGTGCTGAGGCCACTACCTACGAGCAGTACTTC. Its translation is CASSAEATTYEQYF.

This clone is a singleton in its sample. The chain employs TRBV2 and TRBJ1-4; D possibly corresponds to TRBD1 (5 bases). The CDR3 has 16 amino acids. Germline loops: CDR1 SNHLY, CDR2 FYNNEI. Trimming took off 2 bases at V and 8 bases at J, with 18 bases between the two ends. CDR3 DNA: TGTGCCAGCAGTGAACCCTCGGGGGGACCAGGGGAAAAACTGTTTTTT. Its translation is CASSEPSGGPGEKLFF.